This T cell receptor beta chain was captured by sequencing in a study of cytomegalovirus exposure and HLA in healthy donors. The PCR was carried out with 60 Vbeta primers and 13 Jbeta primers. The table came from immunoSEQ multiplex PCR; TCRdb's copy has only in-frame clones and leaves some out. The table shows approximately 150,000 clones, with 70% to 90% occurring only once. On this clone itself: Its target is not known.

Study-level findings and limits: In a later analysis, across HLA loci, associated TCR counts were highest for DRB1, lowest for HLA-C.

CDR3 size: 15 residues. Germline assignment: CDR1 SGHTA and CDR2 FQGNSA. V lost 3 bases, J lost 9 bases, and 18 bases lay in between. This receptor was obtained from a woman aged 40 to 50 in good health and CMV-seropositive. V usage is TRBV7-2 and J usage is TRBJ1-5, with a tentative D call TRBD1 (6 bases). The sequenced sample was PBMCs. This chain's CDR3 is CASSFDGGAPGPQHF. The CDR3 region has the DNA TGTGCCAGCAGCTTCGATGGGGGGGCCCCAGGGCCCCAGCATTTT.